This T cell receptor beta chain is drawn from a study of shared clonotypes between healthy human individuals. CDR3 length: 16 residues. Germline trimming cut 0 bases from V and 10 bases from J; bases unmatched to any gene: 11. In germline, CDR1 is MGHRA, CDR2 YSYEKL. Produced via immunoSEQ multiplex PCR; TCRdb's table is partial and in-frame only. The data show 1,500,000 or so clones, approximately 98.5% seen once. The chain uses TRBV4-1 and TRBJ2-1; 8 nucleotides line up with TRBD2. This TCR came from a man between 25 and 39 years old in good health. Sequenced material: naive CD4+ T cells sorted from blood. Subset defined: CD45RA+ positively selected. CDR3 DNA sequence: TGCGCCAGCAGCCAAGATATTTCGGGAGGGCCCCGGGAGCAGTTCTTC. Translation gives CASSQDISGGPREQFF.